The T cell receptor beta chain under discussion was sequenced for a study of blood T cell repertoires in COVID-19. This CDR3 has 14 amino acids. Between the trimmed V and J ends, which lost 6 bases and 0 bases, there was a span of 11 bases. Looked up from germline, CDR1 is SGHRS and CDR2 is YFSETQ. Some clones are missing from TCRdb's copy, which holds only in-frame ones; the method was immunoSEQ multiplex PCR. The data contain more than 250,000 clones, 90% of them singletons. The rearrangement joins TRBV5-1 to TRBJ2-3, with D unclear. Sequencing was carried out using PBMCs or T cells enriched from blood (not recorded which). The TCR comes from a woman under 30 with acute COVID-19. The CDR3 sequence is CASNAATSTDTQYF. The CDR3 DNA reads TGCGCCAGCAACGCGGCGACGAGCACAGATACGCAGTATTTT.